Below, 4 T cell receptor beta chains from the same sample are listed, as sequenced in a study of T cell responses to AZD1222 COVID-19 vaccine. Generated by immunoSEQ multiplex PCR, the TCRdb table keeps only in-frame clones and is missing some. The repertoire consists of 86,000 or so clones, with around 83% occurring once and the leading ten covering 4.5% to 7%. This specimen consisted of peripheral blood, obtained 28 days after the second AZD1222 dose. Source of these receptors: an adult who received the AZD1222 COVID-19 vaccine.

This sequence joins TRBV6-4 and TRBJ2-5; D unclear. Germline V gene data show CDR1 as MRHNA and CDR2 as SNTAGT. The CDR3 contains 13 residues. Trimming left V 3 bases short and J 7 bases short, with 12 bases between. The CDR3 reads CASSESETGTQYF. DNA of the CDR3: TGTGCCAGCAGTGAAAGCGAGACGGGGACCCAGTACTTC.

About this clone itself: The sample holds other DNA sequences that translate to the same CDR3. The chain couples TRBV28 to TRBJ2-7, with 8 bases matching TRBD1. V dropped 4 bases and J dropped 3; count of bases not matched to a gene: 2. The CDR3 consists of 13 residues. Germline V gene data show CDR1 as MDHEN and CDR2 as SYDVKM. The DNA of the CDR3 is TGTGCCAGCAGTTCAGGACAGGGCTACGAGCAGTACTTC. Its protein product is CASSSGQGYEQYF.

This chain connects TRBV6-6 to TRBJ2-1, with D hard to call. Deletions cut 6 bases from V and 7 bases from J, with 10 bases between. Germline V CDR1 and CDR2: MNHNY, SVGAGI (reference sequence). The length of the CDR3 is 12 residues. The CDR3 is CASRPSANEQFF. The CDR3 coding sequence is TGTGCCAGCAGGCCAAGCGCGAATGAGCAGTTCTTC.

The CDR3: CASSVGNTGELFF. CDR3 nucleotides: TGTGCCAGCAGCGTAGGAAACACCGGGGAGCTGTTTTTT. V usage is TRBV9 and J usage is TRBJ2-2; no reliable D call. The germline V gene has CDR1 SGDLS and CDR2 YYNGEE. The CDR3 extends over 13 amino acids. The V and J ends lost 0 bases and 2 bases respectively, with 2 bases between them.